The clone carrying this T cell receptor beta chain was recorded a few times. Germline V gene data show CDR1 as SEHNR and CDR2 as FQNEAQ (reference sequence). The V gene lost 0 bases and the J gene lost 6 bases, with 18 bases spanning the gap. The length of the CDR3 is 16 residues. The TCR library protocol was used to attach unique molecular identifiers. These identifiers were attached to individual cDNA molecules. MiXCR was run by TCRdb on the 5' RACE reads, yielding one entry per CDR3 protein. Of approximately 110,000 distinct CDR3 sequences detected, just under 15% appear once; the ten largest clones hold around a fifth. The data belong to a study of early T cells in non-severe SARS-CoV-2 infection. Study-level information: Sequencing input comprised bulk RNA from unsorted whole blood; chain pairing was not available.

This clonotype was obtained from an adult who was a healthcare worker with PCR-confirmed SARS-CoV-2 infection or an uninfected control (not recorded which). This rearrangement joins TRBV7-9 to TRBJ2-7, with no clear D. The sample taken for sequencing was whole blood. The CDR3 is CASSLAVPPGPTEQYF. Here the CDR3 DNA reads TGTGCCAGCAGCTTAGCGGTCCCCCCCGGCCCCACCGAGCAGTACTTC.